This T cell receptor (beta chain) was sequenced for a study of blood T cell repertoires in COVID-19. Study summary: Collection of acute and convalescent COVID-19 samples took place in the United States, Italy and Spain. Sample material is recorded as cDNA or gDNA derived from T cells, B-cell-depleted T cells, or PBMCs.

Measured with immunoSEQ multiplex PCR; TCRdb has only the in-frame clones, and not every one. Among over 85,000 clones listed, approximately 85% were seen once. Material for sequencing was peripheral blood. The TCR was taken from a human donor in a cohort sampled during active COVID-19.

As DNA, the CDR3 is TGTGCCAGCAGCCAAGAGGGGGCGTTGGCTGAAAAACTGTTTTTT. Translation: CASSQEGALAEKLFF. The rearrangement uses TRBV3-1 (or the pseudogene TRBV3-2) and TRBJ1-4, with a possible D match to TRBD1 (6 bases). Germline V lookup: CDR1 LGHDT, CDR2 YNNKEL (reference sequence). This CDR3 contains 15 residues. V was trimmed by 0 bases and J by 7 bases, leaving 12 bases between them.